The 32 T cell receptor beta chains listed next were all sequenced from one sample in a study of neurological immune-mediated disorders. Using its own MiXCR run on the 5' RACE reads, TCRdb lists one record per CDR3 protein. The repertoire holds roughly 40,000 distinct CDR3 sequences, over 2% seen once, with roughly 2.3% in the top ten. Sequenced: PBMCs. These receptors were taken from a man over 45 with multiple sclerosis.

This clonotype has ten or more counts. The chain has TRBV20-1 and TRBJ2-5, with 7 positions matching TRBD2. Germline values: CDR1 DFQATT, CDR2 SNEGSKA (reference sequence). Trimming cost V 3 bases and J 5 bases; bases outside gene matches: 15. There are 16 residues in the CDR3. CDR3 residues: CSARPGAGSGWETQYF. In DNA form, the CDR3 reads TGCAGTGCTAGGCCGGGAGCGGGGTCAGGGTGGGAGACCCAGTACTTC.

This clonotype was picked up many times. CDR3 coding DNA: TGTGCCAGCACGACGGCAGGGCTTAATTCACCCCTCCACTTT. This gives the protein CASTTAGLNSPLHF. This chain uses TRBV18 with TRBJ1-6; maybe TRBD1 (5 bases). The germline V gene has CDR1 KGHSH and CDR2 LQKENI. V was clipped by 8 bases and J by 6 bases, with 14 bases between them. The CDR3 spans 14 residues.

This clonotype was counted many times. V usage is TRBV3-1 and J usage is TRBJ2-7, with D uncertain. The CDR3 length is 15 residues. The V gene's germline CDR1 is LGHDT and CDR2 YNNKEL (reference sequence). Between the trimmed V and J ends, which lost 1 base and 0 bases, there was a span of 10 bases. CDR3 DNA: TGTGCCAGCAGCCAAGGGCACTCGAGCTCCTACGAGCAGTACTTC. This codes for CASSQGHSSSYEQYF.

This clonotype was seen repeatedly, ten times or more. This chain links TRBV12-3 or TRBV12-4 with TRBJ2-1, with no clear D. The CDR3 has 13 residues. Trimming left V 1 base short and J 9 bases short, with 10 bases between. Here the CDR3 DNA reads TGTGCCAGCAGTTTAGACCCCGTCGGTGAGCAGTTCTTC. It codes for CASSLDPVGEQFF.

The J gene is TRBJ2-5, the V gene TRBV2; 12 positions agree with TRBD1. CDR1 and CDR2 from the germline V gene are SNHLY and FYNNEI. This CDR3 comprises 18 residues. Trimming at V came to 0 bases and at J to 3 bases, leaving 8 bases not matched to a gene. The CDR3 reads CASSEASGTGGAKETQYF. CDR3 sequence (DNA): TGTGCCAGCAGTGAAGCTTCCGGGACAGGGGGCGCCAAAGAGACCCAGTACTTC.

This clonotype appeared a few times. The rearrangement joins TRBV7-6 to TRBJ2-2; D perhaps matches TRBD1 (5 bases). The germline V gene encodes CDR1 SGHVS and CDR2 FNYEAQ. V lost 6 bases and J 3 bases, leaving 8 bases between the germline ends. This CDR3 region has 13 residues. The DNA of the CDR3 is TGTGCCAGCAGACAGGTTCACACCGGGGAGCTGTTTTTT. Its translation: CASRQVHTGELFF.

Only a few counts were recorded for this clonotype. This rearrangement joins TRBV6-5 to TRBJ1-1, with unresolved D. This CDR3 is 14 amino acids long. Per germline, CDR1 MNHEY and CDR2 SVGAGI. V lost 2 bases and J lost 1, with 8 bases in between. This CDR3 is CASSYLEQNTEAFF. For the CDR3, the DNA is TGTGCCAGCAGTTACCTCGAACAGAACACTGAAGCTTTCTTT.

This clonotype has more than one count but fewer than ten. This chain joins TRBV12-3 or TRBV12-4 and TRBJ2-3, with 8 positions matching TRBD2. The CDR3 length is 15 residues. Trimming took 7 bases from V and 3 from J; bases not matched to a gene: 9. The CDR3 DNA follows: TGTGCCAGCAATGAGTTCGGGACTAGGACAGATACGCAGTATTTT. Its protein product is CASNEFGTRTDTQYF.

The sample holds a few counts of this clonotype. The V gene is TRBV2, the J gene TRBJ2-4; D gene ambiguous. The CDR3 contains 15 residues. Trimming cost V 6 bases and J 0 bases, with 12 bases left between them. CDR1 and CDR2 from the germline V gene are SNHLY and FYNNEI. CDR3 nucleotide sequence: TGTGCCAGCAGCCGAAGCGATTTAGCCAAAAACATTCAGTACTTC. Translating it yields CASSRSDLAKNIQYF.

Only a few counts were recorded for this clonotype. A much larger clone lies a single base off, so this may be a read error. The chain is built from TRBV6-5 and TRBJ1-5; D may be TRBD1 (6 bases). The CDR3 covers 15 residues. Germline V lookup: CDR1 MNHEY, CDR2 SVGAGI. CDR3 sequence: CASIKGGGSNQPQNF. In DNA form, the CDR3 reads TGTGCCAGCATCAAGGGGGGTGGAAGCAATCAGCCCCAGAATTTT.

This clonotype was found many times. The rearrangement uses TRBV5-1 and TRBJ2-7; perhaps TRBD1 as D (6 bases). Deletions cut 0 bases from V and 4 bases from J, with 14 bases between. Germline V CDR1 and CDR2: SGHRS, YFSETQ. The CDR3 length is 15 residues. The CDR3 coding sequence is TGCGCCAGCAGCTTGGTTCCAGGGGCAAAATACGAGCAGTACTTC. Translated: CASSLVPGAKYEQYF.

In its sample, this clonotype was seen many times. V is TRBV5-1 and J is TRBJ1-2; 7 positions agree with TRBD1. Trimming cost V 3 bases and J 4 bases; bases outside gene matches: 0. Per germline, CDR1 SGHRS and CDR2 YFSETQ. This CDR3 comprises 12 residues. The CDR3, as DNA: TGCGCCAGCAGCTGGGACAGCTATGGCTACACCTTC. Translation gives CASSWDSYGYTF.

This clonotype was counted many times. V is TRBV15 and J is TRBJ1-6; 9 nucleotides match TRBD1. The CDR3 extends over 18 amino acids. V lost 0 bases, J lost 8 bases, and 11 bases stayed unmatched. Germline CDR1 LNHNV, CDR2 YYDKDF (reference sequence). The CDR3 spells CATSRDRGQGSLDSPLHF. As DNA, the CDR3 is TGTGCCACCAGCAGAGACCGGGGACAGGGATCGCTTGATTCACCCCTCCACTTT.

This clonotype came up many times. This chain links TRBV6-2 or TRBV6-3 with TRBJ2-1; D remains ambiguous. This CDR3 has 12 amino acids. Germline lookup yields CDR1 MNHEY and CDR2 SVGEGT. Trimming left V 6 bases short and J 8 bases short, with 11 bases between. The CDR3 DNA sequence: TGTGCCAGCAGACGCCCTAGTTATGAGCAGTTCTTC. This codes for CASRRPSYEQFF.

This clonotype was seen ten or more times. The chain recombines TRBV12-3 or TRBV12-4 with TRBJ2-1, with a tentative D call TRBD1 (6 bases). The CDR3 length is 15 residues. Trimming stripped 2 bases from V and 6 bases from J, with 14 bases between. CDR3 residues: CASSLIQGLFNEQFF. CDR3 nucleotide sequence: TGTGCCAGCAGTTTAATCCAGGGGCTTTTCAATGAGCAGTTCTTC.

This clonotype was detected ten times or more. This chain's CDR3 is CASSQEPRTGDTEAFF. CDR3 sequence (DNA): TGTGCCAGCAGCCAAGAGCCCAGGACAGGGGACACTGAAGCTTTCTTT. This chain links TRBV4-2 with TRBJ1-1, with 9 nucleotides matching TRBD1. The CDR3 is 16 amino acids. The germline CDR1 and CDR2 sequences are LGHNA and YNFKEQ. Trimming removed 0 bases from V and 3 bases from J; junction bases left unmatched: 5.

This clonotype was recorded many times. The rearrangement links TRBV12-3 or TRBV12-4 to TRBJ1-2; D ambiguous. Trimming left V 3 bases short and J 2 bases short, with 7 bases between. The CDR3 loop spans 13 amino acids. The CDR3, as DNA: TGTGCCAGCAGTTTTAGACGGAACTATGGCTACACCTTC. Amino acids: CASSFRRNYGYTF.

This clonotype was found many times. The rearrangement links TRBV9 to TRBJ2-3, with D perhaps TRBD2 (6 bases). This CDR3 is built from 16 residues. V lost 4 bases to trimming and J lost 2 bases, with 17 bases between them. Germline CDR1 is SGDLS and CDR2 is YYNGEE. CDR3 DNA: TGTGCCAGCAGCTTTCCGATTTCGGGGGACACAGATACGCAGTATTTT. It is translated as CASSFPISGDTDTQYF.

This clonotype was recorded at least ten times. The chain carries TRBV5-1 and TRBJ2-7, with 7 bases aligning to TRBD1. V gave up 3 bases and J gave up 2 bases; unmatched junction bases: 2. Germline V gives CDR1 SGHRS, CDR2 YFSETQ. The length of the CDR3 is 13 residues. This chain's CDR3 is CASSWDRPYEQYF. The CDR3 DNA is TGCGCCAGCAGCTGGGACAGACCCTACGAGCAGTACTTC.

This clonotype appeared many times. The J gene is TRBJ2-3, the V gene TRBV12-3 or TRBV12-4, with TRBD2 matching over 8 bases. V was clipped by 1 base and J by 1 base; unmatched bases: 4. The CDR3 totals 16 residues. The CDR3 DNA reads TGTGCCAGCAGTTTAGTACTAGCGGAGCGCACAGATACGCAGTATTTT. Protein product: CASSLVLAERTDTQYF.

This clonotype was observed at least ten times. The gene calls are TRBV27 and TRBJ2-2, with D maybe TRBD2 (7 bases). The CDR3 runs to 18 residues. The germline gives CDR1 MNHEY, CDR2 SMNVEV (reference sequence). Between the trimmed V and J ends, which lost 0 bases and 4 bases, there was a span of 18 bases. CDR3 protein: CASSLSGLRGGVTGELFF. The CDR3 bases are TGTGCCAGCAGTTTATCGGGGCTTAGGGGGGGTGTCACCGGGGAGCTGTTTTTT.

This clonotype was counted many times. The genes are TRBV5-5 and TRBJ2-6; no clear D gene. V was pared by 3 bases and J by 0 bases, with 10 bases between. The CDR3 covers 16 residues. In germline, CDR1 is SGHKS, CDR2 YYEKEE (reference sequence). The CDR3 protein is CASSSIHGSGANVLTF. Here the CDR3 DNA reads TGTGCCAGCAGCTCCATCCACGGCTCTGGGGCCAACGTCCTGACTTTC.

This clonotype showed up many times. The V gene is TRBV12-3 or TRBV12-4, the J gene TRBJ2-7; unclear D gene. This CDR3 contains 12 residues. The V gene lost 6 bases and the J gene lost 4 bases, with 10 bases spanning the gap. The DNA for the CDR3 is TGTGCCAGCAGCCCAGACATTTACGAGCAGTACTTC. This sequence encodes CASSPDIYEQYF.

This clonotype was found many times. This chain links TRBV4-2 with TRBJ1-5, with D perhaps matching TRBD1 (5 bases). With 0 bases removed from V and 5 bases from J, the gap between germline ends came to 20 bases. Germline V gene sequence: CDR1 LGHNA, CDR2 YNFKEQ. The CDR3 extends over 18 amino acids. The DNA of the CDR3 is TGTGCCAGCAGCCAAGATGGGCTCGGCGGGGGGGTGCATCAGCCCCAGCATTTT. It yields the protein CASSQDGLGGGVHQPQHF.

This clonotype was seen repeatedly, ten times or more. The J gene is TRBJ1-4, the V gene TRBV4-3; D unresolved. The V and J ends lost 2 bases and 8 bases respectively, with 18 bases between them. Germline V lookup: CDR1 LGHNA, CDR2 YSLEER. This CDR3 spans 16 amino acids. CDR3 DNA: TGCGCCAGCAGCCAACGGTCTCGGGGATTTGAGGAAAAACTGTTTTTT. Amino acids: CASSQRSRGFEEKLFF.

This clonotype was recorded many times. CDR3 DNA: TGCGCCAGCAGCTTGACGGGGGCCGGCACAGATACGCAGTATTTT. Translating it yields CASSLTGAGTDTQYF. The rearrangement uses TRBV5-1 and TRBJ2-3; either TRBD1 or TRBD2 may supply D (6 bases each). CDR1 SGHRS and CDR2 YFSETQ come from the germline V gene. This CDR3 has 15 amino acids. V lost 1 base to trimming and J lost 1 base, with 10 bases between them. The entire variable domain, with the rest obtained from reference TRBV5-1 and TRBJ2-3, is as follows: KAGVTQTPRYLIKTRGQQVTLSCSPISGHRSVSWYQQTPGQGLQFLFEYFSETQRNKGNFPGRFSGRQFSNSRSEMNVSTLELGDSALYLCASSLTGAGTDTQYFGPGTRLTVL.

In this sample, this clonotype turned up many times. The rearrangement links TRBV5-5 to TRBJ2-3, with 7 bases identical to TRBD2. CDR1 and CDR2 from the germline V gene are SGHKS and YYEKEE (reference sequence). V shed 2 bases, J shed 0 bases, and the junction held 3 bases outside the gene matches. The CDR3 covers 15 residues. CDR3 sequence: CASSLLASSTDTQYF. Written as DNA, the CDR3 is TGTGCCAGCAGCTTACTAGCGTCTAGCACAGATACGCAGTATTTT. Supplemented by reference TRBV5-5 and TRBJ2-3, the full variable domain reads DAGVTQSPTHLIKTRGQQVTLRCSPISGHKSVSWYQQVLGQGPQFIFQYYEKEERGRGNFPDRFSARQFPNYSSELNVNALLLGDSALYLCASSLLASSTDTQYFGPGTRLTVL.

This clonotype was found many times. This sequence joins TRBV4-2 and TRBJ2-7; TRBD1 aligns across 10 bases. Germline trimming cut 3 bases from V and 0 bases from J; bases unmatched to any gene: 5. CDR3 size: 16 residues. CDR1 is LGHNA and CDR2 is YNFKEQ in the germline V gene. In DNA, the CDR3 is TGTGCCAGCAGCCAGGGGACAGGGGCGAACTCCTACGAGCAGTACTTC. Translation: CASSQGTGANSYEQYF.

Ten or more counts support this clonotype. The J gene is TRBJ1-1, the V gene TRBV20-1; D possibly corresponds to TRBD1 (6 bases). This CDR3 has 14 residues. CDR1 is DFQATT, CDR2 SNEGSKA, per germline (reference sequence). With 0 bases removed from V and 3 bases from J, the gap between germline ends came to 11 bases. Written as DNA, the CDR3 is TGCAGTGCTAGAGACCACAGGGTGCACACTGAAGCTTTCTTT. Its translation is CSARDHRVHTEAFF.

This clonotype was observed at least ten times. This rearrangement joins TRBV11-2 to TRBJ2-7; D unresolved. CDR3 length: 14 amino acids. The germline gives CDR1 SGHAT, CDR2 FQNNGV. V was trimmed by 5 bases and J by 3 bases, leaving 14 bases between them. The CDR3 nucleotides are TGTGCCAGCAGCGTAATTACTGGAAGCTACGAGCAGTACTTC. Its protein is CASSVITGSYEQYF.

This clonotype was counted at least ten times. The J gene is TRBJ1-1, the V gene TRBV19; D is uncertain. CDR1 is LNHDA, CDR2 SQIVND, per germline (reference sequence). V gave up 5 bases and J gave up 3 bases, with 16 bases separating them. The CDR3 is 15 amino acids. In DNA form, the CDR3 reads TGTGCCAGTAGTGACCTGGGCACCGGGTACACTGAAGCTTTCTTT. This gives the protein CASSDLGTGYTEAFF.

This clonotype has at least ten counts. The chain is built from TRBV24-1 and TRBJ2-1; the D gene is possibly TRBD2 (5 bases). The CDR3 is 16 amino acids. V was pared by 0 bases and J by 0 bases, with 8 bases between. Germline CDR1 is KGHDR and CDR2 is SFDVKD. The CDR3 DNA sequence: TGTGCCACCAGTGATTTGGGAGGAAGCTCCTACAATGAGCAGTTCTTC. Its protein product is CATSDLGGSSYNEQFF.